Below are 27 T cell receptor beta chains sequenced from a single sample in a study of cytomegalovirus exposure and HLA in healthy donors. The PCR used 60 Vbeta and 13 Jbeta primers. Assay: immunoSEQ multiplex PCR; the TCRdb copy retains only in-frame clones and omits some. The sample lists approximately 180,000 clones, over 75% occurring once. The source material was PBMCs. These receptors originate from a girl under three years old in good health and CMV-seronegative.

This clone was counted between two and nine times. This chain connects TRBV18 to TRBJ1-4; D not resolved. This CDR3 has 18 residues. The germline gives CDR1 KGHSH, CDR2 LQKENI. Deletions cut 8 bases from V and 0 bases from J, with 22 bases between. DNA for the CDR3: TGTGCCAGCGCCGAAATTGCAGCGACGGCTGCAACTAATGAAAAACTGTTTTTT. Its translation: CASAEIAATAATNEKLFF.

In DNA, the CDR3 is TGTGCCAGCTCCCACCCGACAGGGTATGGGAGCACTGAAGCTTTCTTT. Protein product: CASSHPTGYGSTEAFF. The genes are TRBV7-9 and TRBJ1-1, with 7 bases identical to TRBD1. J gave up 4 bases and V 8 bases, and 16 bases lay outside the gene matches. This CDR3 has 16 residues. The V gene's germline CDR1 is SEHNR and CDR2 FQNEAQ (reference sequence).

The genes are TRBV5-4 and TRBJ2-3; 11 nucleotides align to TRBD2. Germline values: CDR1 SGHNT, CDR2 YYREEE (reference sequence). The CDR3 sequence is 15 residues long. Trimming removed 2 bases from V and 5 bases from J; junction bases left unmatched: 4. In nucleotides, the CDR3 is TGTGCCAGCAGCTTTCTAGCGGGAGGAGGAGATACGCAGTATTTT. Protein: CASSFLAGGGDTQYF. The full variable domain, rest sourced from reference TRBV5-4 and TRBJ2-3, is ETGVTQSPTHLIKTRGQQVTLRCSSQSGHNTVSWYQQALGQGPQFIFQYYREEENGRGNFPPRFSGLQFPNYSSELNVNALELDDSALYLCASSFLAGGGDTQYFGPGTRLTVL.

The CDR3 sequence is CASSLFRGETQYF. The CDR3 bases are TGTGCCAGCAGCTTGTTCCGGGGAGAGACCCAGTACTTC. The rearrangement joins TRBV5-6 to TRBJ2-5, with D perhaps TRBD2 (5 bases). This CDR3 spans 13 amino acids. V was clipped by 1 base and J by 4 bases, with 8 bases between them. Germline V gene sequence: CDR1 SGHDT, CDR2 YYEEEE. The entire variable domain, with the rest obtained from reference TRBV5-6 and TRBJ2-5, is as follows: DAGVTQSPTHLIKTRGQQVTLRCSPKSGHDTVSWYQQALGQGPQFIFQYYEEEERQRGNFPDRFSGHQFPNYSSELNVNALLLGDSALYLCASSLFRGETQYFGPGTRLLVL.

CDR3 in amino acids: CASSDPGRGNQPQHF. CDR3 nucleotides: TGTGCCAGCAGTGATCCGGGGAGGGGCAATCAGCCCCAGCATTTT. The genes are TRBV6-1 and TRBJ1-5; D not resolved. Trimming left V 3 bases short and J 2 bases short, with 11 bases between. Germline V gene data show CDR1 as MNHNS and CDR2 as SASEGT. The CDR3 has 15 amino acids.

This clone has more than one count but fewer than ten. The chain couples TRBV7-2 to TRBJ2-7; 9 nucleotides match TRBD2. This CDR3 region has 16 residues. V lost 1 base to trimming and J lost 2 bases; unmatched junction nucleotides: 6. Germline CDR1 SGHTA, CDR2 FQGNSA. CDR3 sequence: CASSLGYQRGAYEQYF. CDR3 DNA: TGTGCCAGCAGCTTAGGTTACCAGCGGGGGGCCTACGAGCAGTACTTC.

The rearrangement joins TRBV9 to TRBJ2-5, with TRBD1 matching over 8 bases. The V and J ends lost 4 bases and 5 bases, in that order; junction bases with no gene match: 7. Germline V gene sequence: CDR1 SGDLS, CDR2 YYNGEE. The CDR3 loop spans 14 amino acids. The CDR3 DNA reads TGTGCCAGCAGCTCCCAGGGGGCGAGTGAGACCCAGTACTTC. The encoded protein is CASSSQGASETQYF.

CDR3 sequence reads: CASSSGGREHSEQFF. DNA for the CDR3: TGTGCCAGCAGCTCCGGTGGGCGGGAGCATAGTGAGCAGTTCTTC. The chain uses TRBV7-2 and TRBJ2-1; 7 nucleotides line up with TRBD2. Unmatched junction bases numbered 12, after V lost 4 bases and J lost 9 bases. The CDR3 consists of 15 residues. Per germline, CDR1 SGHTA and CDR2 FQGNSA.

The V call is TRBV2, the J call TRBJ2-2; D is unclear. Germline CDR1 SNHLY, CDR2 FYNNEI. This CDR3 spans 11 amino acids. V was pared by 8 bases and J by 7 bases, with 8 bases between. The CDR3 loop is CASSYFGELFF. For the CDR3, the DNA is TGTGCCAGCTCCTATTTCGGGGAGCTGTTTTTT.

This clone was observed once. The rearrangement uses TRBV11-1 and TRBJ1-1; D remains unclear. Germline CDR1 SGHAT, CDR2 FQDESV (reference sequence). V was cut by 2 bases and J by 0 bases, with 13 bases left in between. CDR3 length: 16 residues. CDR3 region: CASSLFMPRMNTEAFF. The CDR3 bases are TGTGCCAGCAGCTTATTTATGCCCAGGATGAACACTGAAGCTTTCTTT.

The rearrangement uses TRBV25-1 and TRBJ1-6; 10 bases fit TRBD1. The CDR3 length is 13 residues. V lost 8 bases and J lost 7; bases outside the gene matches: 2. CDR1 MGHDK and CDR2 SYGVNS come from the germline V gene. In DNA, the CDR3 is TGTGCCAGCGGGGACAGGGGCAATTCACCCCTCCACTTT. Translated: CASGDRGNSPLHF.

V and J are TRBV21-1 and TRBJ2-6; the table's D call, TRBD1, has no DNA check behind it. TRBV21-1 is shown as a pseudogene. The CDR3 spans 17 residues. CDR3 sequence reads: CASSKAVTGSGANVLTF. The CDR3 nucleotides are TGTGCCAGCAGCAAAGCGGTGACAGGGTCTGGGGCCAACGTCCTGACTTTC.

This chain links TRBV11-2 with TRBJ2-7, with 14 bases aligning to TRBD2. The CDR3 runs to 17 residues. Germline trimming cut 3 bases from V and 5 bases from J; bases unmatched to any gene: 9. Looked up from germline, CDR1 is SGHAT and CDR2 is FQNNGV. CDR3 sequence: CASSFPGLAGVRDEQYF. In DNA, the CDR3 is TGTGCCAGCAGCTTCCCGGGACTAGCGGGGGTGAGGGACGAGCAGTACTTC.

The V call is TRBV4-3, the J call TRBJ2-7, with 7 bases fitting TRBD1. The V gene end was trimmed by 1 base and the J gene end by 0 bases; junction bases not matched to a gene: 3. CDR3 size: 15 residues. The germline V gene encodes CDR1 LGHNA and CDR2 YSLEER. The CDR3 DNA follows: TGCGCCAGCAGCCAAGTCACAGGGGCCTCCTACGAGCAGTACTTC. As protein: CASSQVTGASYEQYF.

V usage is TRBV7-2 and J usage is TRBJ2-3; TRBD2 agrees at 15 bases. Germline CDR1 and CDR2: SGHTA and FQGNSA. CDR3 length equals 16 residues. Unmatched junction bases numbered 10, after V lost 9 bases and J lost 6 bases. The CDR3 region is CASGLAGGPWMDTQYF. The CDR3 DNA follows: TGTGCCAGTGGACTAGCGGGAGGGCCTTGGATGGATACGCAGTATTTT.

The chain is built from TRBV5-1 and TRBJ2-3; D unclear. The V end was cut by 1 base, the J end by 5 bases, with 8 bases between. CDR3 length equals 13 residues. From germline, CDR1 is SGHRS and CDR2 YFSETQ. The CDR3 DNA is TGCGCCAGCAGCTTGAGCCCGGGAGATACGCAGTATTTT. Translating it yields CASSLSPGDTQYF.

This clone appeared once. The rearrangement joins TRBV9 to TRBJ2-7, with 11 nucleotides matching TRBD2. With V trimmed by 4 bases and J by 4 bases, 7 bases remained unmatched. Per the germline V gene, CDR1 is SGDLS and CDR2 is YYNGEE. The CDR3 extends over 15 amino acids. CDR3 amino acids: CASSPRLAGSYEQYF. The CDR3 DNA follows: TGTGCCAGCAGCCCGAGACTAGCGGGGAGTTACGAGCAGTACTTC.

The chain employs TRBV6-1 and TRBJ1-5; 10 nucleotides agree with TRBD1. The CDR3 contains 15 residues. CDR1 is MNHNS, CDR2 SASEGT, per germline. The junction had 8 bases not matched to a gene; V was cut back by 8 bases and J by 4 bases. The CDR3 reads CASGTGQGRNQPQHF. The CDR3 bases are TGTGCCAGCGGGACGGGACAGGGGAGGAATCAGCCCCAGCATTTT.

The V gene is TRBV4-1, the J gene TRBJ2-3, with D perhaps TRBD2 (5 bases). Trimming took 2 bases from V and 15 from J, leaving 21 bases between them. The CDR3 contains 14 residues. Looked up from germline, CDR1 is MGHRA and CDR2 is YSYEKL. The CDR3 loop reads CASSQLSTRYLPYF. DNA for the CDR3: TGCGCCAGCAGCCAATTATCTACTAGATACCTTCCTTATTTT.

The chain joins TRBV4-2 to TRBJ2-7; 11 bases are shared with TRBD2. The CDR3 runs 15 residues. J was trimmed by 3 bases and V by 0 bases; bases with no gene match: 1. The germline V gene encodes CDR1 LGHNA and CDR2 YNFKEQ. CDR3 amino acids: CASSQDLAGGYEQYF. CDR3 DNA: TGTGCCAGCAGCCAAGATCTAGCGGGAGGCTACGAGCAGTACTTC.

V gene TRBV7-9 combines with J gene TRBJ1-2; possible D gene TRBD1, 6 bases. The V and J ends lost 0 bases and 4 bases respectively, with 21 bases between them. Germline V gene lookup returns CDR1 SEHNR and CDR2 FQNEAQ (reference sequence). This CDR3 has 18 amino acids. The CDR3 protein is CASSLARTSPIQGYGYTF. The CDR3 DNA reads as TGTGCCAGCAGCTTAGCTCGGACATCCCCAATACAGGGCTATGGCTACACCTTC.

V usage is TRBV2 and J usage is TRBJ1-2, with D possibly matching TRBD1 (5 bases). Germline CDR1 reads SNHLY; CDR2 reads FYNNEI. The CDR3 length is 16 residues. The V end was cut by 1 base, the J end by 8 bases, with 20 bases between. In DNA, the CDR3 is TGTGCCAGCAGTGAAGGGACTAACGTTCTCAGGGAGGGCTACACCTTC. Its protein is CASSEGTNVLREGYTF.

The V gene is TRBV30, the J gene TRBJ2-1, with a possible D match to TRBD2 (5 bases). This CDR3 region has 12 residues. Germline CDR1 reads GTSNPN; CDR2 reads SVGIG (reference sequence). With 0 bases removed from V and 8 bases from J, the gap between germline ends came to 8 bases. The DNA for the CDR3 is TGTGCCTGGAGTGTACTAGGTGATGAGCAGTTCTTC. Its translation is CAWSVLGDEQFF.

The chain couples TRBV7-2 to TRBJ2-7; 8 positions agree with TRBD1. The CDR3 is made up of 16 amino acids. Germline-derived CDR1 and CDR2 are SGHTA and FQGNSA. Losses at the gene ends were 5 bases for V and 1 base for J; bases not matched to a gene: 10. CDR3 DNA sequence: TGTGCCAGCAGCCTACTAGGACAGGGTGGATCCTACGAGCAGTACTTC. It encodes CASSLLGQGGSYEQYF.

This sequence joins TRBV6-1 and TRBJ2-3; 16 bases are shared with TRBD2. The CDR3 totals 15 residues. The germline gives CDR1 MNHNS, CDR2 SASEGT. V lost 8 bases and J lost 3; bases outside the gene matches: 2. DNA of the CDR3: TGTGCCAGCGGGACTAGCGGGAGGGTGACAGATACGCAGTATTTT. Translation: CASGTSGRVTDTQYF.

There are a few counts of this clone. CDR3 nucleotides: TGTGCCAGCAGCCGAGACAGGCCTATAGCCAAAAACATTCAGTACTTC. This codes for CASSRDRPIAKNIQYF. This chain uses TRBV7-2 with TRBJ2-4; D is possibly TRBD1 (6 bases). The CDR3 extends over 16 amino acids. The germline gives CDR1 SGHTA, CDR2 FQGNSA. V was pared by 5 bases and J by 0 bases, with 14 bases between.

The chain links TRBV30 to TRBJ2-7; D perhaps matches TRBD2 (5 bases). V was trimmed by 2 bases and J by 1 base, leaving 15 bases between them. The V gene's germline CDR1 is GTSNPN and CDR2 SVGIG (reference sequence). This CDR3 spans 15 amino acids. CDR3 coding DNA: TGTGCCTGGAGTTTTGGACTCCCGGGGTCCTACGAGCAGTACTTC. The encoded protein is CAWSFGLPGSYEQYF.